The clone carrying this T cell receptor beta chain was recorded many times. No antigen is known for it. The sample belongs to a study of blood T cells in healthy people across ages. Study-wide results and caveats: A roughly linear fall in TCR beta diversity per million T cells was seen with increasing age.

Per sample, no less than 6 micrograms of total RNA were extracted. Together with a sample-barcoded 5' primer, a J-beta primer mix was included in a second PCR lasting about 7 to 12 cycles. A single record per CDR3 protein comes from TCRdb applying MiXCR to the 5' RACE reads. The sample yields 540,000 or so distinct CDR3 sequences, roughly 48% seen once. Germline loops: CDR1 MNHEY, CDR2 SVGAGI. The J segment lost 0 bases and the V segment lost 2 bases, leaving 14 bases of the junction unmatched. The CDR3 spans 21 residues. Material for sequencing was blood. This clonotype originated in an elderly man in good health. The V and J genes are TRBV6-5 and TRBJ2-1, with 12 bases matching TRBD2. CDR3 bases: TGTGCCAGCAGTTACCCCGGGGCTAGCGGGGGGGTATTCTCCTCCTACAATGAGCAGTTCTTC. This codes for CASSYPGASGGVFSSYNEQFF.